The rows below give T cell receptor beta chains drawn from one sample of a study of blood T cell repertoires in COVID-19. Assay used: immunoSEQ multiplex PCR; TCRdb lists only in-frame clones, some missing. The sample yields approximately 230,000 clones, approximately 82% seen once. Material: peripheral blood. The receptors stem from a man older than 75 with acute or convalescent COVID-19. Each CDR3 is given with its conserved first and last residue. A D gene is named only where the DNA matches it firmly. Some rows mark clone size as missing; the rest say once, few, many or name a class of expanded clone.

>TRBV5-1|-|15|TRBJ1-5|once
CASSLGQNGNQPQHF
TGCGCCAGCAGCTTGGGGCAGAATGGCAATCAGCCCCAGCATTTT
>TRBV5-1|TRBD2|16|TRBJ2-1|-
CASSVGSSGAINEQFF
TGCGCCAGCAGCGTCGGATCTAGCGGGGCTATCAATGAGCAGTTCTTC
>TRBV2|TRBD2|21|TRBJ2-2|-
CASSEARSGLAGGKDTGELFF
TGTGCCAGCAGTGAAGCGAGATCAGGACTAGCGGGGGGAAAGGACACCGGGGAGCTGTTTTTT
>TRBV14|-|11|TRBJ2-1|once
CASSQRNEQFF
TGTGCCAGCAGCCAGAGGAATGAGCAGTTCTTC
>TRBV4-1|TRBD1|15|TRBJ1-4|-
CASSQRDRDNEKLFF
TGCGCCAGCAGCCAACGGGACAGGGATAATGAAAAACTGTTTTTT
>TRBV29-1|-|13|TRBJ1-1|-
CSVLTGGNTEAFF
TGCAGCGTTCTTACGGGGGGGAACACTGAAGCTTTCTTT
>TRBV5-4|TRBD1|15|TRBJ2-7|-
CASSPGQGSFYEQYF
TGTGCCAGCAGCCCGGGACAGGGGAGCTTCTACGAGCAGTACTTC
>TRBV7-8|TRBD1|15|TRBJ2-7|-
CASSETGGYTYEQYF
TGTGCCAGCAGCGAGACAGGGGGTTATACCTACGAGCAGTACTTC
>TRBV5-1|TRBD2|18|TRBJ2-1|-
CASSLLGAGAGPYNEQFF
TGCGCCAGCAGCTTGCTAGGCGCGGGAGCGGGCCCCTACAATGAGCAGTTCTTC
>TRBV24-1|-|11|TRBJ2-1|-
CATGQYDEQFF
TGTGCCACCGGACAGTACGATGAGCAGTTCTTC
>TRBV28|TRBD1|14|TRBJ1-2|few
CASSLEVRQGGYTF
TGTGCCAGCAGTTTGGAGGTTCGACAGGGTGGCTACACCTTC
>TRBV3-1/TRBV3-2|TRBD1|14|TRBJ1-2|-
CASSQLQGKSGYTF
TGTGCCAGCAGCCAATTACAGGGGAAGAGCGGCTACACCTTC
>TRBV7-9|-|15|TRBJ2-2|-
CASSLITGSTGELFF
TGTGCCAGCAGCTTAATCACAGGGAGCACCGGGGAGCTGTTTTTT
>TRBV6-6|-|12|TRBJ1-1|few
CASSYWSSEAFF
TGTGCCAGCAGTTATTGGAGCTCTGAAGCTTTCTTT
>TRBV4-2|TRBD2|17|TRBJ2-3|few
CASSPTVAGESTDTQYF
TGTGCCAGCAGCCCTACGGTAGCGGGGGAATCCACAGATACGCAGTATTTT
>TRBV18|-|15|TRBJ1-3|-
CASSIGGSSGNTIYF
TGTGCCAGCTCAATTGGGGGGTCCTCTGGAAACACCATATATTTT